This T cell receptor beta chain stems from a study of blood T cell repertoires in COVID-19. Background on the study: Some COVID-19 samples were acute and others convalescent; all came from the United States, Italy and Spain. The cDNA or gDNA used as material had been derived from T cells, B-cell-depleted T cells, or PBMCs.

Methods used by the authors: Researchers report that nucleated cell counts were estimated from reference gene primer amplification. The repertoire was sequenced with immunoSEQ multiplex PCR; TCRdb's copy has only in-frame clones and lacks some. For V, J and clone size, that table is used; D and trimming come from the DNA. The sample lists tens of thousands of clones; about 85% were seen once. Germline V gene data show CDR1 as MNHEY and CDR2 as SVGAGI. The CDR3 has 15 residues. V shed 6 bases, J shed 0 bases, and the junction held 7 bases outside the gene matches. The source is a human donor in a cohort sampled during active COVID-19. The sample taken for sequencing was peripheral blood. The rearrangement uses TRBV6-5 and TRBJ2-5; TRBD1 aligns across 7 bases. The CDR3: CASRHGTEDQETQYF. The DNA for the CDR3 is TGTGCCAGCAGACACGGGACAGAGGACCAAGAGACCCAGTACTTC.